Below, 32 T cell receptor beta chains from the same sample are listed, as sequenced in a study of T cell responses to AZD1222 COVID-19 vaccine. The method was immunoSEQ multiplex PCR; TCRdb's version includes in-frame clones alone and lacks a portion of them. In the table there are roughly 180,000 clones, over 75% of which are singletons. The material sequenced was peripheral blood, taken on day 0 of AZD1222 vaccination. These receptors originate from an adult in good health.

This chain joins TRBV4-1 and TRBJ1-4; 9 bases map to TRBD1. J gave up 7 bases and V 2 bases, and 5 bases lay outside the gene matches. This CDR3 has 15 amino acids. The V gene's germline CDR1 is MGHRA and CDR2 YSYEKL. Written as DNA, the CDR3 is TGCGCCAGCAGCCAATCGGGACAGGGCCTTGAAAAACTGTTTTTT. Translating it yields CASSQSGQGLEKLFF.

This clone was detected only a few times. The V and J genes are TRBV11-2 and TRBJ1-2; 10 bases are shared with TRBD1. Trimming cost V 5 bases and J 4 bases; bases outside gene matches: 7. The CDR3 contains 15 residues. In germline, CDR1 is SGHAT, CDR2 FQNNGV. The CDR3 loop reads CASSISRDRGYGYTF. The CDR3 region has the DNA TGTGCCAGCAGCATAAGCCGGGACAGGGGCTATGGCTACACCTTC.

This clone was picked up one time. CDR3 nucleotides: TGTGCCAGCAGCCAGGAGACAGGGGGTGACGAGCAGTACGTC. Translated, it gives CASSQETGGDEQYV. The chain recombines TRBV3-1 (or the pseudogene TRBV3-2) with TRBJ2-7; 9 bases agree with TRBD1. The CDR3 sequence is 14 residues long. V gave up 3 bases and J gave up 5 bases; unmatched junction bases: 5. Looked up from germline, CDR1 is LGHDT and CDR2 is YNNKEL (reference sequence).

CDR3 loop: CASTLNQPQHF. The CDR3 coding sequence is TGTGCCAGCACTCTAAATCAGCCCCAGCATTTT. The gene calls are TRBV21-1 and TRBJ1-5. TRBV21-1 is an annotated pseudogene. This CDR3 contains 11 residues.

This rearrangement joins TRBV7-2 to TRBJ2-7; 14 bases align to TRBD2. CDR1 and CDR2 from the germline V gene are SGHTA and FQGNSA. J was trimmed by 0 bases and V by 2 bases; bases with no gene match: 6. CDR3 length equals 18 residues. CDR3 in DNA: TGTGCCAGCAGCTTACTGGGACTAGCGGGGGTTAACTCCTACGAGCAGTACTTC. Translated, it gives CASSLLGLAGVNSYEQYF. The full variable domain, its missing parts supplied by reference TRBV7-2 and TRBJ2-7, is GAGVSQSPSNKVTEKGKDVELRCDPISGHTALYWYRQSLGQGLEFLIYFQGNSAPDKSGLPSDRFSAERTGGSVSTLTIQRTQQEDSAVYLCASSLLGLAGVNSYEQYFGPGTRLTVT.

This clone appeared once. J is TRBJ2-1 and V is TRBV12-3 or TRBV12-4; D not certain. The CDR3 covers 11 residues. V lost 5 bases and J lost 7, with 6 bases in between. The CDR3 coding sequence is TGTGCCAGCAGTCCAATTAATGAGCAGTTCTTC. This translates into CASSPINEQFF.

This clone was seen just once. This sequence joins TRBV15 and TRBJ2-1, with unresolved D. Trimming stripped 1 base from V and 8 bases from J, with 3 bases between. In germline, CDR1 is LNHNV, CDR2 YYDKDF (reference sequence). CDR3 length equals 11 residues. CDR3: CATSRGDEQFF. The DNA of the CDR3 is TGTGCCACCAGCAGAGGGGATGAGCAGTTCTTC.

The chain couples TRBV7-8 to TRBJ2-7; D might be TRBD1 or TRBD2, each matching 5 bases. The germline V gene has CDR1 SGHVS and CDR2 FQNEAQ. The CDR3 contains 12 residues. Deletions cut 6 bases from V and 0 bases from J, with 6 bases between. CDR3 protein: CASRGDSYEQYV. In DNA form, the CDR3 reads TGTGCCAGCAGGGGGGACTCCTACGAGCAGTACGTC.

The rearrangement joins TRBV7-2 to TRBJ2-1, with 9 bases fitting TRBD2. The CDR3 contains 16 residues. V was clipped by 3 bases and J by 1 base; unmatched bases: 4. Germline CDR1 reads SGHTA; CDR2 reads FQGNSA. CDR3 bases: TGTGCCAGCAGCTTCCGGAGCGGGGGGTCCTACAATGAGCAGTTCTTC. This gives the protein CASSFRSGGSYNEQFF.

This chain connects TRBV19 to TRBJ1-2; D not certain. The CDR3 is 13 residues long. V lost 10 bases and J 8 bases, leaving 20 bases between the germline ends. Germline V gene lookup returns CDR1 LNHDA and CDR2 SQIVND (reference sequence). The CDR3, as DNA: TGTGCCACGGAGAAAAAGGGATCTAGCGGCTACACCTTC. Translated, it gives CATEKKGSSGYTF.

This clone was observed once. V and J are TRBV27 and TRBJ1-4; 7 bases agree with TRBD1. V lost 4 bases, J lost 8 bases, and 13 bases stayed unmatched. This CDR3 has 16 residues. Per the germline V gene, CDR1 is MNHEY and CDR2 is SMNVEV (reference sequence). CDR3 sequence reads: CASSSLSGTAGEKLFF. In DNA form, the CDR3 reads TGTGCCAGCAGTTCCCTTTCTGGGACAGCAGGAGAAAAACTGTTTTTT.

This clone appeared once. V and J are TRBV28 and TRBJ2-3, with a weak D call TRBD2 (6 bases). This CDR3 is built from 13 residues. Trimming shortened V by 7 bases and J by 3 bases, and 11 bases separated the two germline ends. Germline lookup yields CDR1 MDHEN and CDR2 SYDVKM. The CDR3 region is CASTAGRTDTQYF. CDR3 in DNA: TGTGCCAGCACCGCGGGACGGACAGATACGCAGTATTTT. The variable domain in full, with the rest retrieved from reference TRBV28 and TRBJ2-3, is DVKVTQSSRYLVKRTGEKVFLECVQDMDHENMFWYRQDPGLGLRLIYFSYDVKMKEKGDIPEGYSVSREKKERFSLILESASTNQTSMYLCASTAGRTDTQYFGPGTRLTVL.

The genes are TRBV10-3 and TRBJ2-7; no reliable D call. V was cut by 0 bases and J by 6 bases, with 15 bases left in between. Germline CDR1 and CDR2: ENHRY and SYGVKD. This CDR3 is 15 amino acids long. The CDR3 DNA is TGTGCCATCAGTGAGTCGACTTTCGCCGGTCGCGAGCAGTACTTC. This encodes CAISESTFAGREQYF.

V is TRBV6-1 and J is TRBJ1-2; D gene unclear. Trimming removed 2 bases from V and 4 bases from J, with 17 bases in between. Germline assignment: CDR1 MNHNS and CDR2 SASEGT. The CDR3 is made up of 16 amino acids. The CDR3 loop is CASSESVYSGIYGYTF. In DNA, the CDR3 is TGTGCCAGCAGTGAATCGGTTTATTCGGGGATCTATGGCTACACCTTC.

The gene calls are TRBV3-1 (or the pseudogene TRBV3-2) and TRBJ2-3, with D tentatively TRBD2 (5 bases). CDR1 and CDR2 from the germline V gene are LGHDT and YNNKEL (reference sequence). Trimming took off 1 base at V and 1 base at J, with 9 bases between the two ends. The CDR3 totals 15 residues. The CDR3 nucleotides read TGTGCCAGCAGCCAAGGAATTAGCGGCACAGATACGCAGTATTTT. It is translated as CASSQGISGTDTQYF.

The chain employs TRBV29-1 and TRBJ2-5, with D possibly TRBD2 on 6 matching bases. Germline values: CDR1 SQVTM, CDR2 ANQGSEA. The CDR3 is 15 amino acids. Deletions cut 3 bases from V and 2 bases from J, with 16 bases between. This CDR3 is CSVEGLAPLQETQYF. For the CDR3, the DNA is TGCAGCGTTGAGGGGCTAGCGCCATTGCAAGAGACCCAGTACTTC.

This rearrangement joins TRBV28 to TRBJ2-7; perhaps TRBD2 as D (5 bases). The germline V and J ends were trimmed by 3 bases and 6 bases, with 9 bases remaining between them. This CDR3 contains 12 residues. Germline lookup yields CDR1 MDHEN and CDR2 SYDVKM. CDR3 sequence: CASSFGNAEQYF. The CDR3 DNA sequence: TGTGCCAGCAGTTTCGGGAACGCCGAGCAGTACTTC.

The V call is TRBV10-3, the J call TRBJ2-6; 14 bases align to TRBD2. This CDR3 has 18 residues. Per the germline V gene, CDR1 is ENHRY and CDR2 is SYGVKD. V lost 6 bases and J lost 0; bases outside the gene matches: 4. The CDR3 DNA reads as TGTGCCATCAGCCAGGGACTAGCGGGGGACTCTGGGGCCAACGTCCTGACTTTC. It encodes CAISQGLAGDSGANVLTF.

In its sample, this clone was seen a few times. The chain recombines TRBV18 with TRBJ1-3; unclear D gene. The CDR3 runs 17 residues. Germline CDR1 is KGHSH and CDR2 is LQKENI. V was clipped by 2 bases and J by 0 bases, with 14 bases between them. DNA of the CDR3: TGTGCCAGCTCACCAGGTATCGAGGCCTACTCTGGAAACACCATATATTTT. Amino acid sequence: CASSPGIEAYSGNTIYF.

The rearrangement joins TRBV7-9 to TRBJ2-1; the D is unclear. Trimming shortened V by 5 bases and J by 4 bases, and 3 bases separated the two germline ends. Germline V gene data show CDR1 as SEHNR and CDR2 as FQNEAQ (reference sequence). This CDR3 has 11 residues. CDR3 nucleotide sequence: TGTGCCAGCAGCAAGTACAATGAGCAGTTCTTC. This sequence encodes CASSKYNEQFF.

Note on this clone: At the DNA level, this CDR3 is encoded by other sequences in the same sample as well. This chain connects TRBV7-9 to TRBJ2-7, with 7 bases lining up with TRBD2. Germline trimming cut 0 bases from V and 0 bases from J; bases unmatched to any gene: 2. CDR1 is SEHNR, CDR2 FQNEAQ, per germline (reference sequence). This CDR3 contains 15 residues. DNA for the CDR3: TGTGCCAGCAGCTTAGCGGGGGGGAGCTCCTACGAGCAGTACTTC. Translating it yields CASSLAGGSSYEQYF.

V gene TRBV25-1 combines with J gene TRBJ1-2; TRBD1 matches at 7 bases. Trimming at V came to 6 bases and at J to 9 bases, leaving 10 bases not matched to a gene. The CDR3 contains 13 residues. Germline-derived CDR1 and CDR2 are MGHDK and SYGVNS. The CDR3 DNA follows: TGTGCCAGCAGGCCTCTGACAGGGAGGCGCTACACCTTC. This translates into CASRPLTGRRYTF.

This chain links TRBV10-3 with TRBJ2-3, with 8 bases aligning to TRBD1. V lost 7 bases to trimming and J lost 2 bases; unmatched junction nucleotides: 2. The germline gives CDR1 ENHRY, CDR2 SYGVKD. CDR3 size: 13 residues. CDR3: CAIMGQATDTQYF. The CDR3 nucleotides read TGTGCCATCATGGGACAGGCCACAGATACGCAGTATTTT.

The chain joins TRBV13 to TRBJ1-2; the D gene is possibly TRBD1 (6 bases). Germline loops: CDR1 PRHDT, CDR2 FYEKMQ (reference sequence). The CDR3 is made up of 15 amino acids. V lost 1 base and J 2 bases, leaving 11 bases between the germline ends. This CDR3 is CASSLEKGVNYGYTF. CDR3 nucleotides: TGTGCCAGCAGCTTAGAGAAGGGGGTGAACTATGGCTACACCTTC. Filled out from reference TRBV13 and TRBJ1-2, the complete variable domain reads AAGVIQSPRHLIKEKRETATLKCYPIPRHDTVYWYQQGPGQDPQFLISFYEKMQSDKGSIPDRFSAQQFSDYHSELNMSSLELGDSALYFCASSLEKGVNYGYTFGSGTRLTVV.

This chain joins TRBV4-1 and TRBJ1-4; no firm D call. Germline CDR1 and CDR2: MGHRA and YSYEKL. Trimming cost V 1 base and J 7 bases, with 7 bases left between them. CDR3 length: 13 amino acids. CDR3 in amino acids: CASSQASSEKLFF. The DNA of the CDR3 is TGCGCCAGCAGCCAAGCCTCGAGTGAAAAACTGTTTTTT.

This chain uses TRBV3-1 (or the pseudogene TRBV3-2) with TRBJ1-2; TRBD1 aligns across 8 bases. From germline, CDR1 is LGHDT and CDR2 YNNKEL (reference sequence). The V segment lost 4 bases and the J segment 5 bases; nucleotides outside the gene matches: 18. The CDR3 extends over 18 amino acids. This chain's CDR3 is CASSLGQGLFGFEYGYTF. The CDR3 coding sequence is TGTGCCAGCAGCCTTGGACAGGGTTTATTCGGATTCGAGTATGGCTACACCTTC.

The rearrangement uses TRBV9 and TRBJ2-3, with D possibly being TRBD1 (7 bases). CDR1 and CDR2 (germline): SGDLS, YYNGEE. CDR3 length: 15 residues. V was clipped by 1 base and J by 6 bases, with 15 bases between them. In DNA form, the CDR3 reads TGTGCCAGCAGCGTAACAGGGGAGGCGGGCGATACGCAGTATTTT. Amino acid sequence: CASSVTGEAGDTQYF.

This clone was recorded once. The rearrangement uses TRBV9 and TRBJ2-2, with TRBD2 as a possible D gene (7 bases). The ends were cut back, 0 bases at V and 3 bases at J, with 9 bases in the middle. Germline assignment: CDR1 SGDLS and CDR2 YYNGEE. The CDR3 runs to 15 residues. The chain's CDR3 is CASSVGGGDTGELFF. The DNA of the CDR3 is TGTGCCAGCAGCGTAGGAGGGGGGGACACCGGGGAGCTGTTTTTT.

This chain links TRBV27 with TRBJ1-4; no reliable D call. This CDR3 has 14 residues. Deletions cut 3 bases from V and 3 bases from J, with 8 bases between. Looked up from germline, CDR1 is MNHEY and CDR2 is SMNVEV (reference sequence). The CDR3 sequence is CASSLSGPNEKLFF. Here the CDR3 DNA reads TGTGCCAGCAGTTTGAGTGGGCCTAATGAAAAACTGTTTTTT.

The gene calls are TRBV30 and TRBJ2-5; D unresolved. The ends were cut back, 1 base at V and 5 bases at J, with 14 bases in the middle. The germline V gene encodes CDR1 GTSNPN and CDR2 SVGIG (reference sequence). The CDR3 has 14 amino acids. The CDR3 reads CAWSAFTESETQYF. Here the CDR3 DNA reads TGTGCCTGGAGTGCCTTCACCGAAAGTGAGACCCAGTACTTC.

The V gene is TRBV11-2, the J gene TRBJ2-2; D is possibly TRBD1 (6 bases). With 1 base removed from V and 4 bases from J, the gap between germline ends came to 10 bases. CDR1 is SGHAT, CDR2 FQNNGV, per germline. The CDR3 is 15 residues long. The DNA for the CDR3 is TGTGCCAGCAGCTTAGGAGGGGGAGCCACCGGGGAGCTGTTTTTT. Its translation: CASSLGGGATGELFF.

The genes are TRBV6-1 and TRBJ2-5; perhaps TRBD1 as D (5 bases). Germline V lookup: CDR1 MNHNS, CDR2 SASEGT. The V gene lost 1 base and the J gene lost 7 bases, with 16 bases spanning the gap. CDR3 length: 15 residues. Here the CDR3 reads CASSEEPSRVGTQYF. The CDR3 nucleotides read TGTGCCAGCAGTGAAGAGCCATCCAGGGTTGGGACCCAGTACTTC.